This T cell receptor beta chain was captured by sequencing in a study of shared clonotypes between healthy human individuals. Study-level results: Estimated clonotype richness was generally higher in naive than memory subsets.

A word on this clone: Its antigen is still unknown.

In germline, CDR1 is SGHKS, CDR2 YYEKEE (reference sequence). CDR3 size: 16 residues. V gave up 0 bases and J gave up 0 bases, with 10 bases separating them. Profiled with immunoSEQ multiplex PCR; TCRdb holds only in-frame clones, not every one. In the table there are fewer than 1.4 million clones, more than 75% of which are singletons. This TCR derives from a man aged 18 to 29 in good health. Some clones in this sample may be carry-over from other donors' samples. This chain connects TRBV5-5 to TRBJ2-1, with D perhaps TRBD2 (5 bases). The specimen sequenced was memory CD4+ T cells from PBMCs. Noted subset: CD45RA-negative fraction. The CDR3 region is CASSLGVGSSYNEQFF. In nucleotides, the CDR3 is TGTGCCAGCAGCTTGGGCGTGGGGAGCTCCTACAATGAGCAGTTCTTC.